Given below is one T cell receptor (beta chain) in context. This specimen comes from a study of blood T cell repertoires in COVID-19. Clones were read by immunoSEQ multiplex PCR, and TCRdb kept only the in-frame ones, dropping some. In the table there are tens of thousands of clones, more than 70% of which are singletons. CDR1 and CDR2 (germline): SNHLY, FYNNEI. The CDR3 loop spans 15 amino acids. V was trimmed by 3 bases and J by 4 bases, leaving 15 bases between them. V and J are TRBV2 and TRBJ1-1; no clear D. Sequences were obtained from peripheral blood. This clonotype was sampled from a man aged 55 to 69 with COVID-19, enrolled during active disease. CDR3 region: CASSEMLFTSTEAFF. CDR3 DNA sequence: TGTGCCAGCAGTGAGATGTTGTTTACGAGCACTGAAGCTTTCTTT.